Here is one T cell receptor beta chain with its context. The antigen is unknown. Healthy and HIV-negative, the adult donors had no recent acute infections or vaccinations. CD4+ cells yielded CD45RA+ naive and CD45RA-negative memory subsets. There are 16 residues in the CDR3. The germline V gene encodes CDR1 MDHEN and CDR2 SYDVKM. Between the trimmed V and J ends, which lost 1 base and 7 bases, there was a span of 17 bases. The data stem from a study of shared clonotypes between healthy human individuals. The study's findings and limits: What naive subsets generally showed was a larger estimated richness than memory subsets showed.

In replicate PCRs of sorted subsets, 150 to 200 ng DNA, approximately 28,000 T cell genomes, was used. Method: immunoSEQ multiplex PCR; TCRdb's copy keeps in-frame clones and lacks some. This table has 150,000 to 200,000 clones, 66% appearing once. Sequencing was performed on memory CD4+ T cells sorted from blood. Documented subset: CD45RA-negative fraction. This rearrangement joins TRBV28 to TRBJ2-1; D possibly corresponds to TRBD2 (5 bases). The clonotype was recovered from a man younger than 40 in good health. CDR3 in amino acids: CASSLSGGGSGNEQFF. The CDR3, as DNA: TGTGCCAGCAGTTTATCTGGCGGAGGTTCGGGGAATGAGCAGTTCTTC.